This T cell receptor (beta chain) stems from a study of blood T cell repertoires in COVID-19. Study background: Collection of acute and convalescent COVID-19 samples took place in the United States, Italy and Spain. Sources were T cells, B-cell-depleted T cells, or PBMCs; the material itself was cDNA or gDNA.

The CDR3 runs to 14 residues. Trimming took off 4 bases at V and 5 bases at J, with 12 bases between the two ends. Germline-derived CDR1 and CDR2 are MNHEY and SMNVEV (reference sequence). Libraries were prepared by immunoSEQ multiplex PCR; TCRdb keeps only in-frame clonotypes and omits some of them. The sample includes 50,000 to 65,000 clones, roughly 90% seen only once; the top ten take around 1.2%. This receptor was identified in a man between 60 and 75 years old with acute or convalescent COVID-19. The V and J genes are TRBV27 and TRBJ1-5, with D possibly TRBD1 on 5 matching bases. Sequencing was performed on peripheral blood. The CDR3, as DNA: TGTGCCAGCAGTTCACAACAGGATTATCAGCCCCAGCATTTT. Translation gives CASSSQQDYQPQHF.